These T cell receptor beta chains were read from a single sample in a study of T-cell reconstitution after alpha-beta-depleted transplantation in children. MiXCR was run by TCRdb on the PCR reads, yielding one entry per CDR3 protein. The table records 85,000 to 120,000 distinct CDR3 sequences, 4.5% to 7.5% of them present only once. The sample consisted of PBMCs, mostly from graft donor cells, taken 60 days after TCRalphabeta/CD19-depleted stem cell transplant. These receptors were collected from a female patient aged 2 to 10 who had a stem cell transplant for Fanconi anemia, so the T cells may come from the graft donor. Both conserved end residues are part of each CDR3. The order of the fields is V gene, J gene, D gene, clone size, CDR3 DNA, CDR3 protein. D genes are given only for firm matches. Only part of the rows carry a size: once, few, many, or a class if the clone is expanded.

TRBV5-1	TRBJ2-5	-	-	TGCGCCAGCAGCTCCGGGACGCCTCAAGAGACCCAGTACTTC	CASSSGTPQETQYF
TRBV6-1	TRBJ1-6	-	-	TGTGCCAGCAGTGAGCGGCCTGGCAATGGCCGAAATTCACCCCTCCACTTT	CASSERPGNGRNSPLHF
TRBV7-2	TRBJ2-7	-	many	TGTGCCAGCAGCTTCGGCCCGCTACTGTACGAGCAGTACTTC	CASSFGPLLYEQYF
TRBV20-1	TRBJ2-1	-	many	TGCAGCGCCTTTCCCAGGTACAATGAGCAGTTCTTC	CSAFPRYNEQFF
TRBV3-1	TRBJ2-1	-	many	TGTGCCAGCAGCCGTAGAACACTCATTAACAATGAGCAGTTCTTC	CASSRRTLINNEQFF
TRBV3-1	TRBJ2-2	TRBD2	few	TGTGCCAGCAGCCAAGTCGGACTAGCGGGAGTACCCTCGAACACCGGGGAGCTGTTTTTT	CASSQVGLAGVPSNTGELFF
TRBV25-1	TRBJ2-7	-	-	TGTGCCAGCAGTACAGGGTTCTACGAGCAGTACTTC	CASSTGFYEQYF
TRBV5-1	TRBJ2-1	-	many	TGCGCCAGCAGCTTGGGTGCGGAATTGGGGTACCTTTACAATGAGCAGTTCTTC	CASSLGAELGYLYNEQFF
TRBV6-5	TRBJ2-1	-	few	TGTGCCACCCAGGGGGGGGCAAACAATGAGCAGTTCTTC	CATQGGANNEQFF
TRBV15	TRBJ1-5	-	-	TGTGCCACCACCCGTGGCAGGGAAAGTCGGGCCCAGCATTTT	CATTRGRESRAQHF
TRBV5-1	TRBJ1-4	TRBD1	-	TGCGCCAGCAGCTTGCCGAGGGGGCGCGAGGGAAAGGAAAAACTGTTTTTT	CASSLPRGREGKEKLFF
TRBV9	TRBJ2-5	-	-	TGTGCCAGCAGTTGGGGCGGGGGCAGCCAAGAGACCCAGTACTTC	CASSWGGGSQETQYF
TRBV7-3	TRBJ1-2	TRBD1	-	TGTGCCAGCAGCTTCCGACAGGGTGATGGCTACACCTTC	CASSFRQGDGYTF
TRBV3-1	TRBJ2-7	TRBD2	-	TGTGCCAGCAGCCAAGAGCCTAGCGGGAGCCCCACCTACGAGCAGTACTTC	CASSQEPSGSPTYEQYF
TRBV2	TRBJ1-2	TRBD1	few	TGTGCCAGCAGTGCGCGGGACAGGGGTTCCTATGGCTACACCTTC	CASSARDRGSYGYTF
TRBV24-1	TRBJ2-3	TRBD1	many	TGTGCCACCAGTGGGGGGACAGCTCCCTGGACAGATACGCAGTATTTT	CATSGGTAPWTDTQYF
TRBV7-9	TRBJ2-7	TRBD1	many	TGTGCCAGCAGCTTAACCGGGACAGGGGCGATCTACGAGCAGTACTTC	CASSLTGTGAIYEQYF
TRBV20-1	TRBJ1-6	TRBD1	many	TGCAGTGCGCGGACAGGGCCCTATAGGTCCCTCCACTTT	CSARTGPYRSLHF
TRBV30	TRBJ2-2	TRBD2	few	TGTGCCTGGAGTGTATATTGGATGGGGGGGGCGAACACCGGGGAGCTGTTTTTT	CAWSVYWMGGANTGELFF
TRBV7-3	TRBJ2-7	-	-	TGTGCCAGCAGCCTCGGGGGATACGGCGAGCAGTACTTC	CASSLGGYGEQYF
TRBV12-3/TRBV12-4	TRBJ2-3	TRBD2	many	TGTGCCAGCAGCCGACCGACGACTAGCGGGAGAAGGGGAACGCAGTATTTT	CASSRPTTSGRRGTQYF
TRBV28	TRBJ2-2	-	many	TGTGCCAGCAGTTTCCCAAACCTCAGGGTGACCGGGGAGCTGTTTTTT	CASSFPNLRVTGELFF
TRBV20-1	TRBJ2-7	-	few	TGCAGTGCCGGGCGACAGTCCTACGAGCAGTACTTC	CSAGRQSYEQYF
TRBV5-1	TRBJ2-7	TRBD1	-	TGCGCCAGCAGCCGGGACAGGTCCCTTTACGAGCAGTACTTC	CASSRDRSLYEQYF
TRBV24-1	TRBJ2-2	-	many	TGTGCCACCAGTGAGGCAGGTTTGAACACCGGGGAGCTGTTTTTT	CATSEAGLNTGELFF
TRBV28	TRBJ1-5	TRBD1	many	TGTGCCAGCAGTTTATGGGCCGGGACAGGGGTTAATCAGCCCCAGCATTTT	CASSLWAGTGVNQPQHF
TRBV5-1	TRBJ1-1	-	few	TGCGCCAGCAGCTTGAGTCCACCTAACACTGAAGCTTTCTTT	CASSLSPPNTEAFF
TRBV30	TRBJ2-1	TRBD1	many	TGTGCCTGGAAAGGGGGCGCCTACAATGAGCAGTTCTTC	CAWKGGAYNEQFF
TRBV24-1	TRBJ2-7	TRBD2	-	TGTGCCACCAGTGCGGTGGGGGAGGGGTTCTACGAGCAGTACTTC	CATSAVGEGFYEQYF
TRBV6-5	TRBJ2-7	-	many	TGTGCCAGCAGAACCACAGGGTTTGCTAACGAGCAGTACTTC	CASRTTGFANEQYF
TRBV12-3/TRBV12-4	TRBJ1-5	-	many	TGTGCCAGCAGCCCCCGGGGTGTACACCCTCAGCCCCAGCATTTT	CASSPRGVHPQPQHF
TRBV20-1	TRBJ2-5	TRBD2	few	TGCAGTGCTTTGGGACTAGCGGGGCAAGAGACCCAGTACTTC	CSALGLAGQETQYF
TRBV7-3	TRBJ2-3	-	few	TGTGCCAGCAGCGAAGGGGGGTATAGTATCCCTACGCAGTATTTT	CASSEGGYSIPTQYF
TRBV7-9	TRBJ2-7	-	many	TGTGCCAGCAGCCCCCAATCTCTACTAGTATCCGAGCAGTACTTC	CASSPQSLLVSEQYF
TRBV5-1	TRBJ2-7	TRBD1	-	TGCGCCAGCAGCATGGACAGGGGAGGCGAGCAGTACTTC	CASSMDRGGEQYF
TRBV12-3/TRBV12-4	TRBJ2-7	TRBD2	few	TGTGCCAGCCGACGGGGAGGGCAATACGAGCAGTACTTC	CASRRGGQYEQYF
TRBV11-1	TRBJ2-3	-	few	TGTGCCAGCTCTCGGGGGCCTGGACAATCCCTGAACACAGATACGCAGTATTTT	CASSRGPGQSLNTDTQYF
TRBV2	TRBJ2-7	-	-	TGTGCCAGCATATTACAGGGTAACGAGCAGTACTTC	CASILQGNEQYF
TRBV20-1	TRBJ2-3	-	many	TGCAGTGCTGATTTCAGGGTCACAGATACGCAGTATTTT	CSADFRVTDTQYF
TRBV11-2	TRBJ1-2	-	few	TGTGCCAGCAGCCCCGACCCGGCGAGCTACACCTTC	CASSPDPASYTF
TRBV20-1	TRBJ2-5	-	few	TGCAGTGCCCCCCAGGACAGCGGAGAGACCCAGTACTTC	CSAPQDSGETQYF
TRBV19	TRBJ2-1	-	many	TGTGCCAGTAGTCCAGAAATGCCCTCCTACAATGAGCAGTTCTTC	CASSPEMPSYNEQFF
TRBV20-1	TRBJ1-1	-	many	TGCAGTGCTACCCCCGGGGAGCTACCCTCCCCAGAAGCTTTCTTT	CSATPGELPSPEAFF
TRBV5-1	TRBJ2-1	TRBD2	many	TGCGCCAGCACTAGCGGGAGCTACAATGAGCAGTTCTTC	CASTSGSYNEQFF
TRBV11-3	TRBJ2-3	-	many	TGTGCCAGCAGCTTAAGAGCACGCGGGGAGAGCAGCACAGATACGCAGTATTTT	CASSLRARGESSTDTQYF
TRBV11-2	TRBJ2-7	TRBD2	few	TGTGCCAGCAGCTTAAGCAGCGGGAGCTCCTACGAGCAGTACTTC	CASSLSSGSSYEQYF
TRBV3-1	TRBJ2-7	-	-	TGTGCCAGCAGCCCAAAGAGGTCTAGCTCCTACGAGCAGTACTTC	CASSPKRSSSYEQYF
TRBV6-2/TRBV6-3	TRBJ2-1	TRBD2	-	TGTGCCAGCAGTTACGGCTCTGGAGATCCGGGACTAGGGACCTACAATGAGCAGTTCTTC	CASSYGSGDPGLGTYNEQFF
TRBV14	TRBJ2-3	-	-	TGTGCCAGCAGCCAAGTGGGGGCGGTCACAGATACGCAGTATTTT	CASSQVGAVTDTQYF
TRBV2	TRBJ2-2	-	many	TGTGCCAGCAGTGAAGGGATCCTATTCACCGGGGAGCTGTTTTTT	CASSEGILFTGELFF
TRBV30	TRBJ1-1	-	many	TGTGCCTGGAGTCTTACAGGGAACACTGAAGCTTTCTTT	CAWSLTGNTEAFF
TRBV29-1	TRBJ2-7	-	many	TGCAGCGCAACAGGAACCTACGAGCAGTACTTC	CSATGTYEQYF
TRBV5-1	TRBJ2-7	TRBD2	many	TGCGCCAGCAGCGTTGGGACTAACTACGAGCAGTACTTC	CASSVGTNYEQYF
TRBV29-1	TRBJ2-1	-	many	TGCAGCGTTGAAGTTCCGACAGGGAGGTCCTACAATGAGCAGTTCTTC	CSVEVPTGRSYNEQFF
TRBV7-6	TRBJ2-2	TRBD2	-	TGTGCCAGCAGCTTACGGATAGCGGGGGGGTCCACCGGGGAGCTGTTTTTT	CASSLRIAGGSTGELFF
TRBV7-9	TRBJ2-5	TRBD2	-	TGTGCCAGCAGCGGCAAGCGGGGGCGGTGGGAGACCCAGTACTTC	CASSGKRGRWETQYF
TRBV29-1	TRBJ2-1	TRBD2	many	TGCAGCGGGAGACAGCTAGCGGGAGGGAAATTTGAGCAGTTCTTC	CSGRQLAGGKFEQFF
TRBV12-3/TRBV12-4	TRBJ1-6	TRBD1	many	TGTGCCAGCAGTTTATGGGACAGGGAGTCACCCCTCCACTTT	CASSLWDRESPLHF
TRBV7-6	TRBJ2-4	-	-	TGTGCCAGCAGCTTTTTCCCCTCTGCCAAAAACATTCAGTACTTC	CASSFFPSAKNIQYF